The rows below give T cell receptor beta chains drawn from one sample of a study of T cell responses to AZD1222 COVID-19 vaccine. The method was immunoSEQ multiplex PCR; TCRdb's version includes in-frame clones alone and lacks a portion of them. Here the sample spans about 96,000 clones, under 90% being singletons. The sample was peripheral blood, taken on day 0 of AZD1222 vaccination. Receptors originate from an adult in good health. The CDR3 runs from the conserved cysteine through the conserved F or W. A D gene is named only where the DNA matches it firmly. Clone size is stated in some rows and not others, as once, few, many or a class when expanded.

D gene,J gene,V gene,clone size,CDR3 DNA,CDR3 protein
NA,TRBJ2-7,TRBV6-5,NA,TGTGCCAGCAGTTTTACAGAGAACTACGAGCAGTACTTC,CASSFTENYEQYF
NA,TRBJ2-2,TRBV6-5,NA,TGTGCCAGCACCAAGGGTTCCGGGGAGCTGTTTTTT,CASTKGSGELFF
NA,TRBJ2-3,TRBV5-1,NA,TGCGCCAGCAGCAAAGGACGGGCCTTAACAGATACGCAGTATTTT,CASSKGRALTDTQYF
NA,TRBJ2-7,TRBV11-2,NA,TGTGCCAGCAGCCCAGGTCTCAACGAGCAGTACTTC,CASSPGLNEQYF
NA,TRBJ1-6,TRBV7-2,once,TGTGCCAGCAGCTTAGCGGGAAGGATTTTCGGCTATAATTCACCCCTCCACTTT,CASSLAGRIFGYNSPLHF
NA,TRBJ1-2,TRBV15,NA,TGTGCCACCAGCAGAGAACAGAATAGTAACTATGGCTACACCTTC,CATSREQNSNYGYTF
NA,TRBJ1-5,TRBV18,few,TGTGCCAGCTCACCGATCAGGGAGGGGCATAGCAATCAGCCCCAGCATTTT,CASSPIREGHSNQPQHF
TRBD1,TRBJ2-7,TRBV9,NA,TGTGCCAGCAGCGTAGCTACAGGGGGCTACGAGCAGTACTTC,CASSVATGGYEQYF
NA,TRBJ2-4,TRBV18,NA,TGTGCCAGCTCACCAATCGTAAGCGCCAAAAACATTCAGTACTTC,CASSPIVSAKNIQYF
NA,TRBJ2-7,TRBV10-3,NA,TGTGCCATCAGTGAATACGGCACGGAGGAGCAGTACTTC,CAISEYGTEEQYF
NA,TRBJ1-1,TRBV30,NA,TGTGCCTGGAGCGCCGGATCAGGGAGATACACTGAAGCTTTCTTT,CAWSAGSGRYTEAFF
NA,TRBJ1-5,TRBV18,NA,TGTGCCAGCTCACCACTAAGGGAGGGGCAGCCCCAGCATTTT,CASSPLREGQPQHF
NA,TRBJ2-1,TRBV19,NA,TGTGCCAGTAGTAAAACCCGGGCCAATGAGCAGTTCTTC,CASSKTRANEQFF
NA,TRBJ1-1,TRBV6-2/TRBV6-3,NA,TGTGCCAGCAGTTACTTGGAGAACACTGAAGCTTTCTTT,CASSYLENTEAFF
NA,TRBJ2-6,TRBV27,NA,TGTGCCAGCAGCCTCGAGCCGACTGGGGCCAACGTCCTGACTTTC,CASSLEPTGANVLTF
TRBD1,TRBJ2-1,TRBV6-2/TRBV6-3,NA,TGTGCCAGCAGCCCTGGACAGGGCCTATCTTACAATGAGCAGTTCTTC,CASSPGQGLSYNEQFF
TRBD2,TRBJ2-5,TRBV7-2,NA,TGTGCCAGCAGCTTAGAAGCTAGCGGGAGAGTCGAAGAGACCCAGTACTTC,CASSLEASGRVEETQYF
NA,TRBJ1-1,TRBV19,once,TGTGCCAGTAGTCCATCCCCGGGGAACACTGAAGCTTTCTTT,CASSPSPGNTEAFF
NA,TRBJ1-1,TRBV7-8,NA,TGTGCCAGCAGCCTATCGAACACTGAAGCTTTCTTT,CASSLSNTEAFF
TRBD1,TRBJ2-7,TRBV4-2,NA,TGTGCCAGCAGCCAAGATCGGACAGGGGCCTACGAGCAGTACTTC,CASSQDRTGAYEQYF
NA,TRBJ2-7,TRBV7-6,NA,TGTGCCAGCAGCTTGACCCCCGGCGAGCAGTACTTC,CASSLTPGEQYF
NA,TRBJ2-2,TRBV10-3,NA,TGTGCCATGGGGTCCGACAGCGGGGAGCTGTTTTTT,CAMGSDSGELFF
NA,TRBJ1-6,TRBV14,NA,TGTGCCAGCAGCCGGACAGAGAATTCACCCCTCCACTTT,CASSRTENSPLHF
NA,TRBJ2-3,TRBV19,NA,TGTGCCAGTAGTACCCCTGGGAGAGCAGATACGCAGTATTTT,CASSTPGRADTQYF
TRBD2,TRBJ2-1,TRBV7-3,once,TGTGCCACTCAGAGACTAGCGGGCGATGAGCAGTTCTTC,CATQRLAGDEQFF
TRBD2,TRBJ2-7,TRBV19,few,TGTGCCAGTAGTATGCTAACTAGCGGGAGCTACGAGCAGTACTTC,CASSMLTSGSYEQYF
NA,TRBJ2-1,TRBV7-3,NA,TGTGCCAGCAGCTCCGGACAGGCGGGGAGGCACTCCTACAATGAGCAGTTCTTC,CASSSGQAGRHSYNEQFF
TRBD2,TRBJ2-7,TRBV9,NA,TGTGCCAGCAGCGTTGCTAGCGGGAGAGGCGAGCAGTACTTC,CASSVASGRGEQYF
TRBD1,TRBJ1-6,TRBV2,NA,TGTGCCGGCGGGACAGGGGGCGGATCACCCCTCCACTTT,CAGGTGGGSPLHF
TRBD1,TRBJ1-2,TRBV28,NA,TGTGCCAGCAGTACAGGGGTGGAAAGTGGCTACACCTTC,CASSTGVESGYTF
TRBD1,TRBJ1-5,TRBV6-2/TRBV6-3,NA,TGTGCCAGCAGTGGACAGGGGAACAATCAGCCCCAGCATTTT,CASSGQGNNQPQHF
NA,TRBJ1-1,TRBV27,NA,TGTGCCAGCAGTTTATTTGGTGGGGAGAGGAGCACTGAAGCTTTCTTT,CASSLFGGERSTEAFF
NA,TRBJ2-2,TRBV7-9,NA,TGTGCCAGCAGCTTAGCCACAATGGGGGCTGTAACCGGGGAGCTGTTTTTT,CASSLATMGAVTGELFF